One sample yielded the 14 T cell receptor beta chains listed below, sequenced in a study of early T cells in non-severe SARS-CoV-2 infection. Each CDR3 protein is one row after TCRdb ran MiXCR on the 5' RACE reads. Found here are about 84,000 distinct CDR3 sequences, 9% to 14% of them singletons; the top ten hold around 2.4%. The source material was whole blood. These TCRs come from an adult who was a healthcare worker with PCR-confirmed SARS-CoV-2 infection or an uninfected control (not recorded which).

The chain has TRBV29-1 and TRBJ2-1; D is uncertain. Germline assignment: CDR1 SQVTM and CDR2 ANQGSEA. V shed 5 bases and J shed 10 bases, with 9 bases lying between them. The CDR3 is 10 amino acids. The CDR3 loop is CSVQPPEQFF. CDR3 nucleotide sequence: TGCAGCGTTCAGCCTCCAGAGCAGTTCTTC.

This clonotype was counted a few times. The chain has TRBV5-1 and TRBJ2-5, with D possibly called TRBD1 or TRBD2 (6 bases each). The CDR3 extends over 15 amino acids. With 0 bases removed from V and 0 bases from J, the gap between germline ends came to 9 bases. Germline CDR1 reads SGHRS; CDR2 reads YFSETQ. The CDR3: CASSLGGAYQETQYF. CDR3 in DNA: TGCGCCAGCAGCTTGGGGGGGGCGTACCAAGAGACCCAGTACTTC.

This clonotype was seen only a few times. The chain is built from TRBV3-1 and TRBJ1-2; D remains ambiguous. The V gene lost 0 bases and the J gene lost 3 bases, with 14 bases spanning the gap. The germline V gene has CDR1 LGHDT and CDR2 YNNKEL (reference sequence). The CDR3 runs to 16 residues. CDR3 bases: TGTGCCAGCAGCCAAGATGTGGGTGCCCCGCACTATGGCTACACCTTC. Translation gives CASSQDVGAPHYGYTF.

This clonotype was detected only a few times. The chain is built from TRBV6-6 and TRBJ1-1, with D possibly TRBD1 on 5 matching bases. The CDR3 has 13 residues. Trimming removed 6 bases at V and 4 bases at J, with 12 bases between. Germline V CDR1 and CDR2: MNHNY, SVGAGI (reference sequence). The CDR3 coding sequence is TGTGCCAGCAGGGGTGGCCAGGGCACTGAAGCTTTCTTT. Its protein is CASRGGQGTEAFF.

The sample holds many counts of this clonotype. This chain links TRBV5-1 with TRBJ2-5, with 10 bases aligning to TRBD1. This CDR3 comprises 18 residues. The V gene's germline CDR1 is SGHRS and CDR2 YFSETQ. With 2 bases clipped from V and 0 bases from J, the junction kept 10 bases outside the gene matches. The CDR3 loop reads CASSLGQGVGLNQETQYF. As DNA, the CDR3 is TGCGCCAGCAGCTTAGGACAGGGGGTCGGATTGAACCAAGAGACCCAGTACTTC.

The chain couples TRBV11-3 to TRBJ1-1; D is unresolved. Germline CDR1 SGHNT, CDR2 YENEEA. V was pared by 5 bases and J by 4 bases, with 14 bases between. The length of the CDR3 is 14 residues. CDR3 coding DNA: TGTGCCAGCAGCCACAATTCCATGAGCACTGAAGCTTTCTTT. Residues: CASSHNSMSTEAFF.

This chain's CDR3 is CASSVGQGRNEQYF. CDR3 in DNA: TGTGCCAGCAGCGTAGGACAGGGACGGAACGAGCAGTACTTC. This chain uses TRBV9 with TRBJ2-7; 7 bases map to TRBD1. The CDR3 sequence is 14 residues long. Germline CDR1 reads SGDLS; CDR2 reads YYNGEE. Trimming took 0 bases from V and 5 from J; bases not matched to a gene: 5. The variable domain in full, completed from reference TRBV9 and TRBJ2-7, reads DSGVTQTPKHLITATGQRVTLRCSPRSGDLSVYWYQQSLDQGLQFLIQYYNGEERAKGNILERFSAQQFPDLHSELNLSSLELGDSALYFCASSVGQGRNEQYFGPGTRLTVT.

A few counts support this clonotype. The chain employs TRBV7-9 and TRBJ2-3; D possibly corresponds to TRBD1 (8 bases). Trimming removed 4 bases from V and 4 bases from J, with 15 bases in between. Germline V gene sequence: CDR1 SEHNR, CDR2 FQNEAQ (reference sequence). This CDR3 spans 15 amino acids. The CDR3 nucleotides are TGTGCCAGCAGCTGGGGGGGACAGGTTCCAGATACGCAGTATTTT. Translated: CASSWGGQVPDTQYF.

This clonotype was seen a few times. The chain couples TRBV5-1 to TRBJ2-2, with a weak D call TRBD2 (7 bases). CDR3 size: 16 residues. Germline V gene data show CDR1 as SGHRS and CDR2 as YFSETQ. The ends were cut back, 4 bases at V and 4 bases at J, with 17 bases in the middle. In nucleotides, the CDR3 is TGCGCCAGCAGCGGAGGACAGACGGGGGGCACCGGGGAGCTGTTTTTT. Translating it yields CASSGGQTGGTGELFF.

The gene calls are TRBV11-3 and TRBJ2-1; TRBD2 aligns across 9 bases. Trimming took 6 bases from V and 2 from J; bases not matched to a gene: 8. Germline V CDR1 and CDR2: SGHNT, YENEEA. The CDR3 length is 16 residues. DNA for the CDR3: TGTGCCAGCAGTCCCGGAAGACTAGCGGCCTACAATGAGCAGTTCTTC. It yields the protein CASSPGRLAAYNEQFF.

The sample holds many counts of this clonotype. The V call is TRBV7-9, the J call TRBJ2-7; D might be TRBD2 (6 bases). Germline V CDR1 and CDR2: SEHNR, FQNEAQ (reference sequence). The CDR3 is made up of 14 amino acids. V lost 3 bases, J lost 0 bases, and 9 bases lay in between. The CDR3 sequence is CASSFSGVSYEQYF. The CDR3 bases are TGTGCCAGCAGCTTTTCGGGAGTCTCCTACGAGCAGTACTTC.

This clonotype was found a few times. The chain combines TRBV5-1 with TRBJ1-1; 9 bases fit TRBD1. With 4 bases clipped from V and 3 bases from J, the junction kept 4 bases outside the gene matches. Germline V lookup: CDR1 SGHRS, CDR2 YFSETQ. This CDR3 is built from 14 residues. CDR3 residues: CASSPRTGDTEAFF. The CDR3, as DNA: TGCGCCAGCAGCCCGAGGACAGGGGACACTGAAGCTTTCTTT.

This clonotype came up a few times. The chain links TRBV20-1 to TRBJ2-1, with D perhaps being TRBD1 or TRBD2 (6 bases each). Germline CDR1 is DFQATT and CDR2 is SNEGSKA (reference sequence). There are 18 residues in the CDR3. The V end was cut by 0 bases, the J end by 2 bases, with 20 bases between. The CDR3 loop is CSARDPWRGRGTYNEQFF. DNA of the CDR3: TGCAGTGCTAGAGATCCCTGGAGGGGGAGAGGCACCTACAATGAGCAGTTCTTC.

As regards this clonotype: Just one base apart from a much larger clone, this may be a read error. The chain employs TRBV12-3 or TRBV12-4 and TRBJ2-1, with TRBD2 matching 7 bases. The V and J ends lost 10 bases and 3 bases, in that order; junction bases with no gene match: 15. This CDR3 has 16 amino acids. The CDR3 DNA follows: TGTGCCACGCTCGGAGGGAGGGGTCAGCGCTACAATGAGCAGTTCTTC. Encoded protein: CATLGGRGQRYNEQFF.